Listed here are 20 T cell receptor beta chains from one sample, sequenced in a study of blood T cell repertoires in COVID-19. Profiled with immunoSEQ multiplex PCR; TCRdb holds only in-frame clones, not every one. The data hold approximately 140,000 clones, with about 90% observed a single time. Sequences were obtained from peripheral blood. The receptors were sampled from a woman in her sixties with active or convalescent COVID-19.

This clone was recorded once. CDR3 sequence reads: CASSKSSTSNYGYTF. CDR3 nucleotide sequence: TGTGCCAGTAGTAAGAGTTCCACTTCTAACTATGGCTACACCTTC. The genes are TRBV19 and TRBJ1-2; D not resolved. Germline CDR1 LNHDA, CDR2 SQIVND (reference sequence). The length of the CDR3 is 15 residues. V dropped 4 bases and J dropped 0 bases, with 12 bases sitting between them.

The V call is TRBV18, the J call TRBJ1-5, with D unresolved. CDR1 is KGHSH, CDR2 LQKENI, per germline. The CDR3 loop spans 14 amino acids. Trimming cost V 3 bases and J 6 bases, with 12 bases left between them. The CDR3 loop reads CASSPSREGQPQHF. The CDR3 DNA reads as TGTGCCAGCTCACCGAGCCGGGAGGGTCAGCCCCAGCATTTT.

The V call is TRBV6-5, the J call TRBJ2-7, with TRBD1 as a possible D gene (5 bases). Trimming left V 6 bases short and J 6 bases short, with 12 bases between. Looked up from germline, CDR1 is MNHEY and CDR2 is SVGAGI. The CDR3 runs 12 residues. In DNA form, the CDR3 reads TGTGCCAGCAGAGCCGCAGGGTTCGAGCAGTACTTC. Its translation: CASRAAGFEQYF.

This chain links TRBV3-1 (or the pseudogene TRBV3-2) with TRBJ2-3; D might be TRBD2 (5 bases). V gave up 2 bases and J gave up 3 bases, with 21 bases separating them. Germline CDR1 LGHDT, CDR2 YNNKEL (reference sequence). This CDR3 has 18 residues. Here the CDR3 DNA reads TGTGCCAGCAGCCAACAAGTTTCGGCTAGTGGAGGAACAGATACGCAGTATTTT. Translated, it gives CASSQQVSASGGTDTQYF.

The chain combines TRBV2 with TRBJ2-3; D gene uncertain. Trimming stripped 3 bases from V and 2 bases from J, with 12 bases between. The CDR3 runs to 15 residues. Germline V gene sequence: CDR1 SNHLY, CDR2 FYNNEI. CDR3 DNA: TGTGCCAGCAGTGATTCTGAGATTCACACAGATACGCAGTATTTT. Residues: CASSDSEIHTDTQYF.

J is TRBJ2-5 and V is TRBV10-3, with 15 bases aligning to TRBD2. The CDR3 has 16 amino acids. Germline values: CDR1 ENHRY, CDR2 SYGVKD. Trimming took 10 bases from V and 9 from J; bases not matched to a gene: 15. The CDR3, as DNA: TGTGCCACAACCGGGACTAGCGGGGGGTCCCTCGGGCCCCAGTACTTC. This codes for CATTGTSGGSLGPQYF.

The chain is built from TRBV18 and TRBJ1-5; TRBD1 aligns across 7 bases. Germline CDR1 KGHSH, CDR2 LQKENI. There are 17 residues in the CDR3. The junction had 10 bases not matched to a gene; V was cut back by 5 bases and J by 0 bases. The CDR3 nucleotides read TGTGCCAGCTCAACAGGGACAGTCCGTTATAGCAATCAGCCCCAGCATTTT. Translated: CASSTGTVRYSNQPQHF.

This chain links TRBV15 with TRBJ1-6; perhaps TRBD1 as D (5 bases). Trimming pared 5 bases from V and 14 bases from J, leaving 13 bases between. Germline V lookup: CDR1 LNHNV, CDR2 YYDKDF (reference sequence). This CDR3 contains 12 residues. The CDR3 protein is CATSGRRGALHF. Here the CDR3 DNA reads TGTGCCACCAGCGGTCGACGGGGGGCCCTCCACTTT.

A few counts support this clone. The V gene is TRBV5-1, the J gene TRBJ1-2; D uncertain. There are 12 residues in the CDR3. V shed 4 bases and J shed 6 bases, with 10 bases lying between them. Germline V lookup: CDR1 SGHRS, CDR2 YFSETQ. CDR3 sequence: CASSRQQDGYTF. The CDR3 DNA reads as TGCGCCAGCAGCCGGCAGCAGGATGGCTACACCTTC. Full variable domain (outside the CDR3, taken from reference TRBV5-1 and TRBJ1-2): KAGVTQTPRYLIKTRGQQVTLSCSPISGHRSVSWYQQTPGQGLQFLFEYFSETQRNKGNFPGRFSGRQFSNSRSEMNVSTLELGDSALYLCASSRQQDGYTFGSGTRLTVV.

This clone has only a few counts. The rearrangement links TRBV19 to TRBJ1-5, with a tentative D call TRBD1 (5 bases). The CDR3 has 16 amino acids. Deletions cut 3 bases from V and 5 bases from J, with 17 bases between. Germline V CDR1 and CDR2: LNHDA, SQIVND (reference sequence). CDR3: CASSIPGGPSYQPQHF. For the CDR3, the DNA is TGTGCCAGTAGTATCCCGGGGGGACCCTCTTATCAGCCCCAGCATTTT.

The V and J genes are TRBV6-5 and TRBJ1-4; the D is unclear. The CDR3 extends over 15 amino acids. The germline V gene encodes CDR1 MNHEY and CDR2 SVGAGI. The V gene lost 6 bases and the J gene lost 3 bases, with 14 bases spanning the gap. CDR3 region: CASRALSSANEKLFF. The CDR3, as DNA: TGTGCCAGCAGAGCCCTGTCTTCGGCTAATGAAAAACTGTTTTTT.

The CDR3 DNA reads TGTGCCAGCATCGACAGTCTTAACTATGGCTACACCTTC. Amino acid sequence: CASIDSLNYGYTF. The chain joins TRBV6-5 to TRBJ1-2; a possible D gene is TRBD1 (5 bases). The CDR3 runs 13 residues. Trimming removed 7 bases from V and 1 base from J, with 10 bases in between. Germline V gene data show CDR1 as MNHEY and CDR2 as SVGAGI.

V is TRBV6-5 and J is TRBJ2-5, with TRBD1 as a possible D gene (6 bases). The germline V gene has CDR1 MNHEY and CDR2 SVGAGI. The CDR3 contains 15 residues. The V end lost 6 bases, the J end lost 4 bases, and 18 bases lay between the germline ends. This CDR3 is CASSRTVLGSETQYF. As DNA, the CDR3 is TGTGCCAGCAGCCGGACAGTCCTAGGATCAGAGACCCAGTACTTC.

The rearrangement uses TRBV6-4 and TRBJ1-2; D possibly corresponds to TRBD1 (5 bases). V lost 5 bases and J 4 bases, leaving 11 bases between the germline ends. The CDR3 covers 13 residues. Germline V gene sequence: CDR1 MRHNA, CDR2 SNTAGT. The CDR3 DNA reads as TGTGCCAGCAGTCCGAATGGGGCCTATGGCTACACCTTC. This gives the protein CASSPNGAYGYTF.

This clone was picked up one time. The V and J genes are TRBV6-1 and TRBJ2-7, with 8 nucleotides matching TRBD1. In germline, CDR1 is MNHNS, CDR2 SASEGT. Trimming at V came to 2 bases and at J to 0 bases, leaving 9 bases not matched to a gene. The CDR3 loop spans 17 amino acids. As DNA, the CDR3 is TGTGCCAGCAGTGAACAGGGGGCTTCCCTCCGCTCCTACGAGCAGTACTTC. This encodes CASSEQGASLRSYEQYF.

The chain is built from TRBV4-3 and TRBJ2-1; 8 bases map to TRBD2. V lost 3 bases, J lost 0 bases, and 4 bases stayed unmatched. The CDR3 runs to 16 residues. Germline-derived CDR1 and CDR2 are LGHNA and YSLEER. The CDR3 protein is CASSQIAGSSYNEQFF. Written as DNA, the CDR3 is TGCGCCAGCAGCCAGATAGCGGGGAGCTCCTACAATGAGCAGTTCTTC.

The chain employs TRBV11-2 and TRBJ2-7; 7 bases are a match to TRBD1. Unmatched junction bases numbered 1, after V lost 2 bases and J lost 6 bases. From germline, CDR1 is SGHAT and CDR2 FQNNGV. CDR3 length: 12 amino acids. CDR3 nucleotide sequence: TGTGCCAGCAGCTTATCAGGGGGCGAGCAGTACTTC. This sequence encodes CASSLSGGEQYF.

The V call is TRBV28, the J call TRBJ1-4, with 9 bases matching TRBD1. CDR1 MDHEN and CDR2 SYDVKM come from the germline V gene. CDR3 length equals 15 residues. V dropped 5 bases and J dropped 8; count of bases not matched to a gene: 9. CDR3 sequence reads: CASSPTGTGSEKLFF. CDR3 DNA sequence: TGTGCCAGCAGTCCCACAGGGACAGGGTCAGAAAAACTGTTTTTT.

The J gene is TRBJ1-5, the V gene TRBV5-8, with 7 bases lining up with TRBD1. V shed 3 bases and J 1 base; nucleotides not matched to a gene: 10. Looked up from germline, CDR1 is SGHTS and CDR2 is YDEGEE. The CDR3 is 17 residues long. The CDR3 is CASSSFTGVGSNQPQHF. For the CDR3, the DNA is TGTGCCAGCAGCTCTTTTACAGGGGTTGGAAGCAATCAGCCCCAGCATTTT.

This clone was detected a few times. The chain joins TRBV12-3 or TRBV12-4 to TRBJ1-1; D perhaps matches TRBD1 (6 bases). This CDR3 spans 13 amino acids. The V gene lost 7 bases and the J gene lost 5 bases, with 14 bases spanning the gap. CDR3 bases: TGTGCCAGCAAAATACAGGGTCGGACTGAAGCTTTCTTT. Protein: CASKIQGRTEAFF.